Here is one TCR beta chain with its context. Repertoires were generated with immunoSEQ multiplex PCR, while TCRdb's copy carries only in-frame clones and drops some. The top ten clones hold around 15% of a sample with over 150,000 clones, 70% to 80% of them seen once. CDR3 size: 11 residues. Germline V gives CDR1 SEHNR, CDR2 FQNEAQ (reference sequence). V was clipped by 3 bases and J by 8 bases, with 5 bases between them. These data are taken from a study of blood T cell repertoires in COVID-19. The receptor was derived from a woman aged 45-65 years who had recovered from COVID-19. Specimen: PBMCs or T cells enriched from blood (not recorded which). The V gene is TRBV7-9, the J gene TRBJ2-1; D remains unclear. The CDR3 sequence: CASSFRDEQFF. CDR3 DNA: TGTGCCAGCAGCTTTCGCGATGAGCAGTTCTTC.